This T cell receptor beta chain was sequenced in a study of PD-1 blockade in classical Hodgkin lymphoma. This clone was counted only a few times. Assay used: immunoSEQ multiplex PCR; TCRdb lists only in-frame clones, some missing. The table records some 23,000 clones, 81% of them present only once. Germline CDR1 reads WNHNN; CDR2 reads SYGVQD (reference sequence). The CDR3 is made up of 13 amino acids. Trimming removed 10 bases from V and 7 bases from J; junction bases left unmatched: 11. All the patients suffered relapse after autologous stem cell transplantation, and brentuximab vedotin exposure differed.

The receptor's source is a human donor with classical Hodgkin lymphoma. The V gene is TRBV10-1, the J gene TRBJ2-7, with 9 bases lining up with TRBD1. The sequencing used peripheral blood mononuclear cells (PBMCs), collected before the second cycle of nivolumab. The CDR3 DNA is TGCGCCACCTCGGACAGGGGATATGGGGAGCAGTACTTC. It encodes CATSDRGYGEQYF.